This T cell receptor beta chain was sequenced during a study of Ad26.COV2.S vaccination and SARS-CoV-2 variants. Study-wide results and caveats: People who got the vaccine or the placebo had similar non-spike TCR breadth. Individuals receiving vaccine had higher spike-specific TCR breadth than placebo recipients did. Possible underestimation of total T cell responses by the TCR breadth and depth analyses was noted.

As to this clone: The antigen remains undetermined.

Germline trimming cut 5 bases from V and 2 bases from J; bases unmatched to any gene: 7. The CDR3 is made up of 16 amino acids. CDR1 and CDR2 (germline): SGHTA, FQGNSA. Clones were sequenced by immunoSEQ multiplex PCR, and TCRdb holds only the in-frame ones, with some missing. The sample yields 400,000 to 500,000 clones, approximately 92% seen once. Sample treatment: over 15 received Ad26.COV2.S at low or high dose, single or two shots; 5 received placebo; per-sample allocation not given. Specimen acquisition occurred on day 63 following the initial vaccine or placebo injection. Recruitment in Boston yielded a donor of adult age, 18-55 years.

V usage is TRBV7-2 and J usage is TRBJ1-3, with TRBD1 matching over 9 bases. This TCR came from a person aged 18-65 years who received the Ad26.COV2.S COVID-19 vaccine or a placebo. Sequencing used peripheral blood, obtained in a trial of Ad26.COV2.S vaccine versus placebo. In DNA form, the CDR3 reads TGTGCCAGCAGCGACCAACAGGGGGCGGCTGGAAACACCATATATTTT. It specifies CASSDQQGAAGNTIYF.